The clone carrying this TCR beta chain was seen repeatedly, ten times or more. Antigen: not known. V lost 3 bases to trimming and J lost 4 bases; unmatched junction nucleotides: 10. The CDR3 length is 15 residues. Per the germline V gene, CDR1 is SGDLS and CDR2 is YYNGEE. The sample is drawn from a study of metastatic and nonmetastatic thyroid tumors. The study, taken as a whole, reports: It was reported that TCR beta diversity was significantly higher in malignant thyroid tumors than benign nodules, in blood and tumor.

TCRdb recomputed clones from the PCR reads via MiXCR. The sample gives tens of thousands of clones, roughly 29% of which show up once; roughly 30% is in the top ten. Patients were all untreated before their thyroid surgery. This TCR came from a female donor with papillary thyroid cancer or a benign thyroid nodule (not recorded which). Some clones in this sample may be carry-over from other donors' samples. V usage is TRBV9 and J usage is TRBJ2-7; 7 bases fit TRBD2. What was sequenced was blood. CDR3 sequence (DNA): TGTGCCAGCAGCGGTGCCAAGGGCGGGAGTTACGAGCAGTACTTC. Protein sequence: CASSGAKGGSYEQYF.